This T cell receptor (beta chain) was observed in a study of blood T cell repertoires in COVID-19 (dated by TCRdb to 2018 to 2021). Notes on the research overall: Collaborator samples came from the United States, Italy and Spain and covered acute and convalescent phases of COVID-19. The material from the prospective study consisted of cDNA or gDNA derived from T cells, B-cell-depleted T cells, or PBMCs. The dataset comprised deeply sampled blood TCRbeta repertoires from subjects exposed to, actively infected with, or recovered from COVID-19. The repertoires were made available in a free public database intended to serve as a resource for research on the immune response to SARS-CoV-2. The samples were drawn from the first 160 participants of the ongoing ImmuneRACE study and from over 950 subjects provided by 6 global collaborators. Nearly every sample came with metadata listing a de-identified subject ID, COVID-19 status, age in years and sex. Where available, HLA class I and class II types were taken from metadata supplied by the sample provider and were not determined by assay-based typing.

TCRbeta CDR3 regions were amplified from genomic DNA by means of the immunoSEQ Assay, a bias-controlled multiplex PCR. In the original analysis: The number of nucleated cells in each sample was estimated by amplification of reference gene primers within the assay. To quantify the absolute abundance of each unique TCRbeta CDR3 rearrangement, sequence reads were collapsed and filtered. For each sample, productive Simpson clonality was calculated as the square root of Simpson's diversity index over productive rearrangements. As stored in TCRdb, this immuneACCESS dataset retains in-frame rearrangements with V and J assigned. A fraction of the clones does not appear; measured against another copy, unresolved V genes explain less than half of the discrepancy, and the remainder lacks a known reason. V and J calls and clone size are copied from that table; D and trimming were computed from the DNA. Present in this sample are fewer than 400,000 clones, about 87% of which were seen just once. The ten largest clones take up more than 8.5% of the sample.

Broad study findings and their caveats: The quantity of clinical and demographic metadata differed by source and by participant and was supplied without curation.

The CDR3 measures 14 amino acids from cysteine to phenylalanine. Of all the DNA, just the CDR3 is kept, 42 bases in frame from base 1. The germline V gene yields SGHRS for CDR1 and YFSETQ for CDR2. At the junction V is shortened by 0 bases and J by 5 bases, with 8 bases in between. This clone was counted once. Its antigen is still unknown. Base quality data are lacking; no much larger clone is found one base away. Participants in the prospective study were aged about 18 to 100 years, lived in under 30 United States geographic areas, and enrolled through a virtual design. In the prospective study, cohorts were assigned on the basis of participant-reported clinical history obtained from a screening survey and a study questionnaire. Recovered participants in ImmuneRACE Cohort 3 were defined by two consecutive negative NP/OP PCR tests, clearance by a healthcare professional, or resolution of symptoms. Each participant in the prospective study had whole blood, serum and a nasopharyngeal or oropharyngeal swab collected by mobile phlebotomists. Participants in the prospective study had the option to provide additional blood draws and questionnaires over a roughly two-month period. Before DNA extraction, blood samples from the prospective study were shipped at room temperature or frozen.

The source material was PBMCs or T cells enriched from blood (not recorded which). The chain links TRBV5-1 with TRBJ1-4; no D gene is confidently identified. The sequence was collected from a woman aged 18-29 years who had recovered from COVID-19. The CDR3 protein sequence reads: CASSLDSLNEKLFF. The bases read TGCGCCAGCAGCTTGGACAGCTTAAATGAAAAACTGTTTTTT.